This TCR beta chain was identified in a study of shared clonotypes between healthy human individuals. On the study more broadly: Donors had three CD4 naive, three CD4 memory, two CD8 naive and one CD8 memory plate apiece.

The input for sorted-subset replicate PCRs was 150 to 200 ng DNA, about 30,000 T cell genomes. Measured with immunoSEQ multiplex PCR; TCRdb has only the in-frame clones, and not every one. The sample carries some 2 million clones, just under 95% recorded once. The naive CD8 subset, CD45RO-negative cells positively selected for CCR7, excluded terminally differentiated effector memory CD45RA+ cells. With 2 bases clipped from V and 3 bases from J, the junction kept 6 bases outside the gene matches. Germline CDR1 and CDR2: SGDLS and YYNGEE. The CDR3 consists of 16 residues. The origin of this receptor is a man aged 18-30 years in good health. The J gene is TRBJ2-2, the V gene TRBV9, with 8 nucleotides matching TRBD2. Sequencing used naive CD8+ T cells sorted from blood. The CDR3 region has the DNA TGTGCCAGCAGCGTCCGGGAGGGTCGAGACACCGGGGAGCTGTTTTTT. The encoded protein is CASSVREGRDTGELFF.